The 3 T cell receptor beta chains below come from one sample, sequenced in a study of blood T cell repertoires in COVID-19. Repertoires were generated with immunoSEQ multiplex PCR, while TCRdb's copy carries only in-frame clones and drops some. The sample yields roughly 140,000 clones, around 84% seen once. The sequencing sample was made of peripheral blood. The receptors come from a woman between 50 and 59 years old with acute or convalescent COVID-19.

This chain joins TRBV5-1 and TRBJ1-1; 7 bases match TRBD1. With V trimmed by 3 bases and J by 0 bases, 11 bases remained unmatched. Germline CDR1 and CDR2: SGHRS and YFSETQ. The CDR3 is 17 residues long. CDR3 in DNA: TGCGCCAGCAGCTACCAGACAGGGCCCCACATGAACACTGAAGCTTTCTTT. Protein product: CASSYQTGPHMNTEAFF.

This clone was counted a single time. V is TRBV7-9 and J is TRBJ1-6; perhaps TRBD1 as D (6 bases). The CDR3 length is 15 residues. V was trimmed by 5 bases and J by 5 bases, leaving 13 bases between them. Per germline, CDR1 SEHNR and CDR2 FQNEAQ (reference sequence). Here the CDR3 reads CASSPGGADNSPLHF. CDR3 nucleotides: TGTGCCAGCAGCCCTGGGGGGGCCGATAATTCACCCCTCCACTTT.

This chain links TRBV5-1 with TRBJ1-4; D is uncertain. Germline V gene lookup returns CDR1 SGHRS and CDR2 YFSETQ. The CDR3 sequence is 13 residues long. The ends were cut back, 2 bases at V and 8 bases at J, with 10 bases in the middle. The CDR3 loop reads CASSLRGFEKLFF. The DNA for the CDR3 is TGCGCCAGCAGCTTACGGGGTTTCGAAAAACTGTTTTTT.